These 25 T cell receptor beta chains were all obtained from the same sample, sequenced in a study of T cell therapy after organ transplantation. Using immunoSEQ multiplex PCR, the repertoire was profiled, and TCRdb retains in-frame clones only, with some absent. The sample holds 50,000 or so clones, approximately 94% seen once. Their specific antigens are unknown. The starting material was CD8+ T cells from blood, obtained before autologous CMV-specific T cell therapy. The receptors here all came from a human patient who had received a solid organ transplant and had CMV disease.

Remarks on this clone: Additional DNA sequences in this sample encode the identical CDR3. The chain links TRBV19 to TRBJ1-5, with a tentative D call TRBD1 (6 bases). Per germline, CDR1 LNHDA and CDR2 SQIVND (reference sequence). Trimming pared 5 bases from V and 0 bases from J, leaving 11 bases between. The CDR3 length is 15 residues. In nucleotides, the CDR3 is TGTGCCAGTAGTCGCGGACAGCATAGCAATCAGCCCCAGCATTTT. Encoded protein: CASSRGQHSNQPQHF.

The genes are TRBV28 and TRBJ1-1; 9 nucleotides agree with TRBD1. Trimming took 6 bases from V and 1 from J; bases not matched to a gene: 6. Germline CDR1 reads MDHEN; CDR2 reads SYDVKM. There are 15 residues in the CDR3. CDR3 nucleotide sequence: TGTGCCAGCAGCCCCCAGGGACAGGGGAACACTGAAGCTTTCTTT. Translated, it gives CASSPQGQGNTEAFF.

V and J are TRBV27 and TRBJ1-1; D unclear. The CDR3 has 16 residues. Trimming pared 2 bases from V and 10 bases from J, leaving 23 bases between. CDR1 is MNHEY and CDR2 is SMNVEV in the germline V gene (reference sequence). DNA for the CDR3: TGTGCCAGCAGTTTAGGTCCGGGTCAGGCCAACGTGGGAGCTTTCTTT. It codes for CASSLGPGQANVGAFF.

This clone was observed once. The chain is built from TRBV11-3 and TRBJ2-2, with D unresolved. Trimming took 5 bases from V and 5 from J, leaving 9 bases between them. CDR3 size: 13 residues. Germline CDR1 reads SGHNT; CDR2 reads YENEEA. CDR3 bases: TGTGCCAGCAGCGAAGAGATAACCGGGGAGCTGTTTTTT. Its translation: CASSEEITGELFF.

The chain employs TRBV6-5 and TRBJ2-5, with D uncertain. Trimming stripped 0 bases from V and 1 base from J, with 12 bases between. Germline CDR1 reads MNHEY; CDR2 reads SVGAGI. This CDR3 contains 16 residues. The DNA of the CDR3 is TGTGCCAGCAGTTACTCACGGACCGGGTTCCAAGAGACCCAGTACTTC. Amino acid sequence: CASSYSRTGFQETQYF.

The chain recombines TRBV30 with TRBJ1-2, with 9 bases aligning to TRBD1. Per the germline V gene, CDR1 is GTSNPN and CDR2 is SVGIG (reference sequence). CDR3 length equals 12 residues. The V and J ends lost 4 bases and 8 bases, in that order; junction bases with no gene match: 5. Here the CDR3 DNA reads TGTGCCTGGACCGGACAGGGGTTGGGCTACACCTTC. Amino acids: CAWTGQGLGYTF.

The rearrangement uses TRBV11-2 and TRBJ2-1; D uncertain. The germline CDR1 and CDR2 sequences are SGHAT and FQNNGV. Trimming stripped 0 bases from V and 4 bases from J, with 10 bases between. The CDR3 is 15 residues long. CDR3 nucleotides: TGTGCCAGCAGCTTAGAATCAGCCCCTTACAATGAGCAGTTCTTC. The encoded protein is CASSLESAPYNEQFF.

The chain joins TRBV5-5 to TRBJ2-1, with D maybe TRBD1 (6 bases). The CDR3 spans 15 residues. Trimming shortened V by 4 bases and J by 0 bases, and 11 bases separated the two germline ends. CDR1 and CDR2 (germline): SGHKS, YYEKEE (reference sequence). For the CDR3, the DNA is TGTGCCAGCAGCCCAGGGACACGCTCCTACAATGAGCAGTTCTTC. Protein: CASSPGTRSYNEQFF.

CDR3 sequence reads: CASSYLGDSLNTIYF. In DNA, the CDR3 is TGTGCCAGCAGTTACTTGGGGGACTCCCTGAACACCATATATTTT. V and J are TRBV6-5 and TRBJ1-3, with D possibly matching TRBD1 (5 bases). CDR1 and CDR2 from the germline V gene are MNHEY and SVGAGI. The V end was cut by 1 base, the J end by 7 bases, with 14 bases between. CDR3 length: 15 residues.

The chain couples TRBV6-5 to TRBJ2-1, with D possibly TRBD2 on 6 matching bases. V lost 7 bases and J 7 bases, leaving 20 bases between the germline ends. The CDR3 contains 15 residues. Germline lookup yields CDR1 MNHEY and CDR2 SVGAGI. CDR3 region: CASTRDGGSGNEQFF. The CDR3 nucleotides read TGTGCCAGCACCCGTGACGGGGGATCGGGGAATGAGCAGTTCTTC.

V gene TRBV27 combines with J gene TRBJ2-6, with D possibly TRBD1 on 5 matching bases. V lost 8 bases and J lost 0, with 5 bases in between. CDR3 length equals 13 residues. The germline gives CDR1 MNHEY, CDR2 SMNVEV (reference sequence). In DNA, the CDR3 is TGTGCCAGCCAGGGCTCTGGGGCCAACGTCCTGACTTTC. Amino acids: CASQGSGANVLTF.

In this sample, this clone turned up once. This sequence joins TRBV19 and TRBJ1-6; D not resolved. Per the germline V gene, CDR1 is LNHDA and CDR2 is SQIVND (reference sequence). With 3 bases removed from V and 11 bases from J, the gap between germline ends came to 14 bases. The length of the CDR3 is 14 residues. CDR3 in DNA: TGTGCCAGTAGTATCCAGAACCGGAGGCCACCCCTCCACTTT. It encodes CASSIQNRRPPLHF.

CDR3 coding DNA: TGTGCCAGCAGCCTACCGACAGGGGAGGACACCGGGGAGCTGTTTTTT. This sequence encodes CASSLPTGEDTGELFF. The V gene is TRBV7-9, the J gene TRBJ2-2, with TRBD1 matching 8 bases. Germline CDR1 SEHNR, CDR2 FQNEAQ (reference sequence). The CDR3 consists of 16 residues. After removal of 5 bases from V and 3 bases from J, the junction contained 8 bases not matched to a gene.

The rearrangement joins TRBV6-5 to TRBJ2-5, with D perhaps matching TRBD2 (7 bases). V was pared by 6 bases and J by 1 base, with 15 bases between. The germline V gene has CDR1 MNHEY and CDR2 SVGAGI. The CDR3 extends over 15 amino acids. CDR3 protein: CASSWAGAIQETQYF. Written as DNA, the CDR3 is TGTGCCAGCAGCTGGGCGGGGGCGATCCAAGAGACCCAGTACTTC.

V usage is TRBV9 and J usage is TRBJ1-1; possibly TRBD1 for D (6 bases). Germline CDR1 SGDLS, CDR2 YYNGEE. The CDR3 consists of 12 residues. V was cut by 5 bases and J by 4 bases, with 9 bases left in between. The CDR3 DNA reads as TGTGCCAGCAGGGGGACATCCACTGAAGCTTTCTTT. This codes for CASRGTSTEAFF.

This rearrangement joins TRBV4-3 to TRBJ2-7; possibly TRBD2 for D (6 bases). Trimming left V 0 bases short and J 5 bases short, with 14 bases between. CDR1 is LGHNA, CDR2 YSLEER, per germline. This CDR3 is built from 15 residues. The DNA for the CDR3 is TGCGCCAGCAGCCAAGATGGCTCGGGGGTCGACGAGCAGTACTTC. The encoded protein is CASSQDGSGVDEQYF.

The CDR3: CSAREGPLGPLHF. DNA of the CDR3: TGCAGCGCCCGCGAGGGGCCCCTCGGTCCCCTCCACTTT. The rearrangement links TRBV29-1 to TRBJ1-6, with D tentatively TRBD1 (5 bases). The germline V gene has CDR1 SQVTM and CDR2 ANQGSEA. V was pared by 7 bases and J by 13 bases, with 20 bases between. The CDR3 has 13 residues.

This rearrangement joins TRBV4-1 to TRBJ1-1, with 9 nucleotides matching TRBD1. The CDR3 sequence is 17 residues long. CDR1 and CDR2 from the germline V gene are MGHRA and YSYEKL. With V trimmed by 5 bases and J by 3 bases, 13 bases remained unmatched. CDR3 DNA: TGCGCCAGCAGCTGGAACAGGGGGCGTGATGGTGACACTGAAGCTTTCTTT. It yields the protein CASSWNRGRDGDTEAFF.

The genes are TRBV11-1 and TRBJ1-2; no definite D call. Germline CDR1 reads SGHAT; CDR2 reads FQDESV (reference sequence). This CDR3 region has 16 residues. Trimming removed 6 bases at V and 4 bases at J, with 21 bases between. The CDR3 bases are TGTGCCAGCAGTCCCGGGAGCGCCCATTCAGGCTATGGCTACACCTTC. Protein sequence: CASSPGSAHSGYGYTF.

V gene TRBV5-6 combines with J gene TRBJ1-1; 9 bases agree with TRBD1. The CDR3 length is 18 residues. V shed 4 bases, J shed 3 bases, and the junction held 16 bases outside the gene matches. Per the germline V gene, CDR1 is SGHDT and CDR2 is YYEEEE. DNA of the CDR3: TGTGCCAGCAGCCTAGACAGGGACAGGGTACTGGAATACACTGAAGCTTTCTTT. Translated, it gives CASSLDRDRVLEYTEAFF.

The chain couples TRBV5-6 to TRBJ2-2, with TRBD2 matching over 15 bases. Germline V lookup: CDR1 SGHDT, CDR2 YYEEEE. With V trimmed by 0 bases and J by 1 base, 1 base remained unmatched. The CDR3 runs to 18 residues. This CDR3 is CASSLVGLAGGNTGELFF. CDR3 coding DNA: TGTGCCAGCAGCTTGGTGGGACTAGCGGGGGGGAACACCGGGGAGCTGTTTTTT.

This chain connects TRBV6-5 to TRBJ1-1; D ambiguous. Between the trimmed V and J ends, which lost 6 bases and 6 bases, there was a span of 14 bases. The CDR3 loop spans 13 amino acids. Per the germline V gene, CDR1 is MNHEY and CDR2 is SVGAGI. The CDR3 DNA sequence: TGTGCCAGCAGCGGAAGCCGGCGGGCTGAAGCTTTCTTT. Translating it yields CASSGSRRAEAFF.

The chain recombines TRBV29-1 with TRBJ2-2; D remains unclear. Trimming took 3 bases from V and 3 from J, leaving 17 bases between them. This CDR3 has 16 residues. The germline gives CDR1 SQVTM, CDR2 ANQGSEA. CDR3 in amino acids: CSVEDLDSGDTGELFF. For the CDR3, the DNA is TGCAGCGTTGAGGATCTGGATAGTGGGGACACCGGGGAGCTGTTTTTT.

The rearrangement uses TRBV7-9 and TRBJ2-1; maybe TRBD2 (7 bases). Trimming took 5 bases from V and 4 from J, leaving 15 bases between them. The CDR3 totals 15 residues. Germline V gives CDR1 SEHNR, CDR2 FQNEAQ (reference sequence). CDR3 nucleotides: TGTGCCAGCAGCCCCGGGGGGCCCAGTTACAATGAGCAGTTCTTC. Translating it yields CASSPGGPSYNEQFF.

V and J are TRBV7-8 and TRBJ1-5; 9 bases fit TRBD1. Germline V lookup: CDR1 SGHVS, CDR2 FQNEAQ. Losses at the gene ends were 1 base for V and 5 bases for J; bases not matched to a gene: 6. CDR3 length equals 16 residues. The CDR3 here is CASSLGATGGDQPQHF. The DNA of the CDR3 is TGTGCCAGCAGCTTAGGTGCGACAGGGGGTGATCAGCCCCAGCATTTT.